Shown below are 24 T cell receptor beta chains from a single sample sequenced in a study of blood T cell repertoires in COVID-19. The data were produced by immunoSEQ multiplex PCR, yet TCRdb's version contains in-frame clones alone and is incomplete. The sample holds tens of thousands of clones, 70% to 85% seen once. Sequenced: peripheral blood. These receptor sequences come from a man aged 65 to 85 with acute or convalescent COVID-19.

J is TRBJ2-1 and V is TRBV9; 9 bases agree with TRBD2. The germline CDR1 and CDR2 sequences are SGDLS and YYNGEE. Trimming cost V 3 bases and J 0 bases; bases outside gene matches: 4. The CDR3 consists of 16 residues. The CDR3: CASSALSGSSYNEQFF. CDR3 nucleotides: TGTGCCAGCAGCGCCCTTAGCGGGAGCTCCTACAATGAGCAGTTCTTC.

The CDR3 DNA follows: TGTGCCAGCAGCGTAGATCTAGCGGGAGCCGCGGGGGCCAACGTCCTGACTTTC. The encoded protein is CASSVDLAGAAGANVLTF. This sequence joins TRBV9 and TRBJ2-6, with 10 bases that match TRBD2. CDR1 SGDLS and CDR2 YYNGEE come from the germline V gene. The CDR3 is made up of 18 amino acids. With V trimmed by 0 bases and J by 4 bases, 7 bases remained unmatched. The entire variable domain, with the rest obtained from reference TRBV9 and TRBJ2-6, is as follows: DSGVTQTPKHLITATGQRVTLRCSPRSGDLSVYWYQQSLDQGLQFLIQYYNGEERAKGNILERFSAQQFPDLHSELNLSSLELGDSALYFCASSVDLAGAAGANVLTFGAGSRLTVL.

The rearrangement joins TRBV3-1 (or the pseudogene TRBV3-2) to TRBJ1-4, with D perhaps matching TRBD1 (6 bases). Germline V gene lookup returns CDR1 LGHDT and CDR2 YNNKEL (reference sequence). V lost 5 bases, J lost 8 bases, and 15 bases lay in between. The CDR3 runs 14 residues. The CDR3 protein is CASSAGETWEKLFF. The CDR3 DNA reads TGTGCCAGCAGCGCAGGGGAGACGTGGGAAAAACTGTTTTTT.

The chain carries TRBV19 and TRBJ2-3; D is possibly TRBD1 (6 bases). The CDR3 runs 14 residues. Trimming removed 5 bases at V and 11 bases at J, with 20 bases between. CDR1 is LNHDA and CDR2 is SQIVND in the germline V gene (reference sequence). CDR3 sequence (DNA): TGTGCCAGTAGTGAGGGGGACCCCTTGGATGGGCAGTATTTT. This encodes CASSEGDPLDGQYF.

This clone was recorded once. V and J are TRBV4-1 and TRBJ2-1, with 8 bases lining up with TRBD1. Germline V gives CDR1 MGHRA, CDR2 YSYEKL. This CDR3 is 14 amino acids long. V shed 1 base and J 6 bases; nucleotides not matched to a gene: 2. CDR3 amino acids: CASSQADRGNEQFF. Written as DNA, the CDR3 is TGCGCCAGCAGCCAAGCCGACAGGGGCAATGAGCAGTTCTTC.

The DNA for the CDR3 is TGTGCAAGTCGGGGGGTCGAGACTAGTTGGCGAGAGACCCAGTACTTC. It codes for CASRGVETSWRETQYF. V and J are TRBV28 and TRBJ2-5, with 7 bases fitting TRBD2. CDR3 length: 16 amino acids. Germline assignment: CDR1 MDHEN and CDR2 SYDVKM. The full variable domain, completed using reference TRBV28 and TRBJ2-5, is DVKVTQSSRYLVKRTGEKVFLECVQDMDHENMFWYRQDPGLGLRLIYFSYDVKMKEKGDIPEGYSVSREKKERFSLILESASTNQTSMYLCASRGVETSWRETQYFGPGTRLLVL.

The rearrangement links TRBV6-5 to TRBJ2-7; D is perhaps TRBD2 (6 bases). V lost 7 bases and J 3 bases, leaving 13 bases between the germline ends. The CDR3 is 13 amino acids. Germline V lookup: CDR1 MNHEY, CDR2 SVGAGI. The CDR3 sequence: CASKGGEFYEQYF. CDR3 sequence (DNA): TGTGCCAGCAAGGGCGGGGAATTCTACGAGCAGTACTTC.

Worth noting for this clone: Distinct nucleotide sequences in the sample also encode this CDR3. Written as DNA, the CDR3 is TGTGCCAGCCGAATAGCGGGATCCTACGAGCAGTACTTC. Its translation is CASRIAGSYEQYF. This chain joins TRBV19 and TRBJ2-7; TRBD2 aligns across 8 bases. Losses at the gene ends were 9 bases for V and 1 base for J; bases not matched to a gene: 5. Germline CDR1 and CDR2: LNHDA and SQIVND (reference sequence). This CDR3 has 13 amino acids.

CDR3 nucleotide sequence: TGTGCCATCAGTGAACCGGGACAGGGAGCGGAAAAACTGTTTTTT. Protein product: CAISEPGQGAEKLFF. This chain links TRBV10-3 with TRBJ1-4, with TRBD1 identical over 9 bases. Trimming at V came to 3 bases and at J to 8 bases, leaving 7 bases not matched to a gene. Looked up from germline, CDR1 is ENHRY and CDR2 is SYGVKD. This CDR3 is built from 15 residues.

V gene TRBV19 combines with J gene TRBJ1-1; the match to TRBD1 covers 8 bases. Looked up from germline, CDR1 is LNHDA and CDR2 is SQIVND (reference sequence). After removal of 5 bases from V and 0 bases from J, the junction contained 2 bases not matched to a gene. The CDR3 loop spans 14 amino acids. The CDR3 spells CASSDRGMNTEAFF. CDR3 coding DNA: TGTGCCAGTAGTGACAGGGGCATGAACACTGAAGCTTTCTTT.

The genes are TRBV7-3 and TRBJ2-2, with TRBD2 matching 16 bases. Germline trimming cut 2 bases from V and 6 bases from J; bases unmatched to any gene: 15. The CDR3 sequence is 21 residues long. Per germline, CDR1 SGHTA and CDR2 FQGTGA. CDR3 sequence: CASSLLPGLAGGGMTPGELFF. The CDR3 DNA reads TGTGCCAGCAGCTTATTACCGGGACTAGCGGGAGGGGGGATGACGCCCGGGGAGCTGTTTTTT.

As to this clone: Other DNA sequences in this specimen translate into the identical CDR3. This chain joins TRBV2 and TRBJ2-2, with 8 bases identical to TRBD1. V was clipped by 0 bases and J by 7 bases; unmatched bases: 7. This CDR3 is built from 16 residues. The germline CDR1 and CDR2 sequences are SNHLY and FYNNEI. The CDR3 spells CASSEAPTGAGGELFF. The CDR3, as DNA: TGTGCCAGCAGTGAAGCTCCGACAGGGGCTGGCGGGGAGCTGTTTTTT.

DNA for the CDR3: TGTGCCAGCAGCTATCTCACAGTACTGAACACTGAAGCTTTCTTT. This encodes CASSYLTVLNTEAFF. The gene calls are TRBV7-9 and TRBJ1-1; no reliable D call. The CDR3 is made up of 15 amino acids. CDR1 is SEHNR and CDR2 is FQNEAQ in the germline V gene (reference sequence). V dropped 4 bases and J dropped 0 bases, with 12 bases sitting between them.

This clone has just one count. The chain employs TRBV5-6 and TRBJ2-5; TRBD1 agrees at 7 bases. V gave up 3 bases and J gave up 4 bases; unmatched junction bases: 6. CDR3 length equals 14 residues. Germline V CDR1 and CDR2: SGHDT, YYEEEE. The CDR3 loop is CASSSQDRAETQYF. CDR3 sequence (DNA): TGTGCCAGCAGCTCCCAAGACAGGGCAGAGACCCAGTACTTC.

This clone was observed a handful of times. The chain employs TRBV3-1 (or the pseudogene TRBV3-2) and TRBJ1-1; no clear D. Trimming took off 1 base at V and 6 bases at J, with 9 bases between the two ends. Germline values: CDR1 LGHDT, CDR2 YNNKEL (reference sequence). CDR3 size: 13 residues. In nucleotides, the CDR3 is TGTGCCAGCAGCCAAGCTTACGGGGCTGAAGCTTTCTTT. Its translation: CASSQAYGAEAFF.

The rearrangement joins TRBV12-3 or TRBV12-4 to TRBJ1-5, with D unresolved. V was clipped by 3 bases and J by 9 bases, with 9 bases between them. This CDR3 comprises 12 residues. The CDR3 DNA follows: TGTGCCAGCAGTTTTCGCCCCAGGCCCCAGCATTTT. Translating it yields CASSFRPRPQHF.

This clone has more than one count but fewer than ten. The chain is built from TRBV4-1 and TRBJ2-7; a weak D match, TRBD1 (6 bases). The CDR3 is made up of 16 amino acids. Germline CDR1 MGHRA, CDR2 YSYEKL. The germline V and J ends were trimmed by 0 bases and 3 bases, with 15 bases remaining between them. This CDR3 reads CASSQDGGRERYEQYF. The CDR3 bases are TGCGCCAGCAGCCAAGATGGGGGCAGGGAACGCTACGAGCAGTACTTC.

The CDR3 DNA reads as TGTGCCAGCACCCGGGGTGCCAGGAATGAGCAGTTCTTC. Its protein product is CASTRGARNEQFF. The gene calls are TRBV6-5 and TRBJ2-1, with TRBD2 as a possible D gene (5 bases). CDR1 MNHEY and CDR2 SVGAGI come from the germline V gene. CDR3 length equals 13 residues. V lost 7 bases and J lost 7, with 14 bases in between.

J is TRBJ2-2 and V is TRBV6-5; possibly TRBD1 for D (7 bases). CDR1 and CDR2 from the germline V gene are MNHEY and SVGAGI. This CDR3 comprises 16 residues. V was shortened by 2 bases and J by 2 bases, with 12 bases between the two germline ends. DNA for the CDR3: TGTGCCAGCAGTTACACCCAGGGGGGTAACACCGGGGAGCTGTTTTTT. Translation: CASSYTQGGNTGELFF.

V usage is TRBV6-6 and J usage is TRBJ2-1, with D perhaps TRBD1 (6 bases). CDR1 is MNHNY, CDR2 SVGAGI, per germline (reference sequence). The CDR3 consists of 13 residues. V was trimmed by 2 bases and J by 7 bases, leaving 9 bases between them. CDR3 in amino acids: CASSYRTENEQFF. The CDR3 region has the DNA TGTGCCAGCAGTTACCGGACAGAAAATGAGCAGTTCTTC.

The CDR3 coding sequence is TGTGCCAGCAGCTTGGATACATTCGCGCGGCAGGAGACCCAGTACTTC. This encodes CASSLDTFARQETQYF. J is TRBJ2-5 and V is TRBV5-4; D not certain. V was trimmed by 0 bases and J by 5 bases, leaving 17 bases between them. The CDR3 has 16 residues. The V gene's germline CDR1 is SGHNT and CDR2 YYREEE (reference sequence). The full variable domain, in which reference TRBV5-4 and TRBJ2-5 provide the parts outside the CDR3, is ETGVTQSPTHLIKTRGQQVTLRCSSQSGHNTVSWYQQALGQGPQFIFQYYREEENGRGNFPPRFSGLQFPNYSSELNVNALELDDSALYLCASSLDTFARQETQYFGPGTRLLVL.

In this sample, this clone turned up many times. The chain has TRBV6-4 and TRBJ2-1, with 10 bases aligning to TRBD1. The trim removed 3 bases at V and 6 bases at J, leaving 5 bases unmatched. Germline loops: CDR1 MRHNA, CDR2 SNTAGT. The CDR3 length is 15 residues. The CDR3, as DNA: TGTGCCAGCAGTGAGGGGACAGGGGCGTTCAATGAGCAGTTCTTC. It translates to CASSEGTGAFNEQFF.

The DNA for the CDR3 is TGTGCCAGTGAGCCGACAGGCTTGGGGGCTGAAGCTTTCTTT. Translation: CASEPTGLGAEAFF. J is TRBJ1-1 and V is TRBV19; TRBD1 might be the D (6 bases). The germline V gene has CDR1 LNHDA and CDR2 SQIVND (reference sequence). V dropped 8 bases and J dropped 6 bases, with 19 bases sitting between them. The CDR3 runs 14 residues.

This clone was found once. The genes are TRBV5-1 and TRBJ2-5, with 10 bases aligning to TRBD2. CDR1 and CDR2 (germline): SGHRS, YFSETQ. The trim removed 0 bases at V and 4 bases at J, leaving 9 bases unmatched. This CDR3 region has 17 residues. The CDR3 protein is CASSLVTASGSSETQYF. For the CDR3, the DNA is TGCGCCAGCAGCTTGGTCACCGCTAGCGGGAGTTCAGAGACCCAGTACTTC.